This T cell receptor (beta chain) stems from a study of PD-1 blockade in classical Hodgkin lymphoma. Study conclusions and caveats: Individuals who commenced nivolumab within less than 1 year of ASCT were excluded. For complete responders, baseline diversity was comparable to that of newly diagnosed patients.

Clones were sequenced by immunoSEQ multiplex PCR, and TCRdb holds only the in-frame ones, with some missing. Among just over 60,000 clones listed, approximately 88% were seen once. V was clipped by 4 bases and J by 1 base, with 8 bases between them. CDR3 length: 13 residues. Per germline, CDR1 GTSNPN and CDR2 SVGIG (reference sequence). Remarks on this clone: Its antigen is still unknown.

Brentuximab vedotin exposure varied, and every patient relapsed after autologous stem cell transplantation. V gene TRBV30 combines with J gene TRBJ2-1; D possibly matches TRBD1 or TRBD2 (5 bases each). This TCR was sampled from a human donor with classical Hodgkin lymphoma. The sequencing here drew on peripheral blood mononuclear cells (PBMCs), taken at baseline. CDR3 region: CAWTGASYNEQFF. In nucleotides, the CDR3 is TGTGCCTGGACCGGGGCTTCCTACAATGAGCAGTTCTTC.